This T cell receptor beta chain was identified in a study of blood T cell repertoires in COVID-19. This table comes from immunoSEQ multiplex PCR, and its TCRdb copy is limited to in-frame clones, with some not included. The sample lists around 160,000 clones; 88% were seen once. V shed 3 bases and J shed 5 bases, with 8 bases lying between them. This CDR3 is 12 amino acids long. Looked up from germline, CDR1 is MDHEN and CDR2 is SYDVKM. The sample was peripheral blood. The V call is TRBV28, the J call TRBJ2-7, with D hard to call. This clonotype originated in a human donor in a cohort sampled during active COVID-19. DNA of the CDR3: TGTGCCAGCAGTTTTTACCGCGACGAGCAGTACTTC. Translated: CASSFYRDEQYF.